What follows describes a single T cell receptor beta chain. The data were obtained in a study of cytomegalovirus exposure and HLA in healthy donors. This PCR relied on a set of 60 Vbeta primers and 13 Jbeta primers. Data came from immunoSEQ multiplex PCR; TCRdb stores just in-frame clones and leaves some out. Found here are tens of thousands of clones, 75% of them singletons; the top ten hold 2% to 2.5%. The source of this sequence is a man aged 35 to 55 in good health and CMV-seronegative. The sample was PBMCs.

In DNA, the CDR3 is TGTGCCAGCAGCTCTCAAACAGGGGGCCCCGGGGGGGAGCAGTACTTC. This sequence encodes CASSSQTGGPGGEQYF. V usage is TRBV5-4 and J usage is TRBJ2-7; 9 bases line up with TRBD1. The germline V gene encodes CDR1 SGHNT and CDR2 YYREEE (reference sequence). The CDR3 runs 16 residues. Trimming removed 3 bases from V and 7 bases from J; junction bases left unmatched: 14. Full variable domain (missing parts from reference TRBV5-4 and TRBJ2-7): ETGVTQSPTHLIKTRGQQVTLRCSSQSGHNTVSWYQQALGQGPQFIFQYYREEENGRGNFPPRFSGLQFPNYSSELNVNALELDDSALYLCASSSQTGGPGGEQYFGPGTRLTVT.